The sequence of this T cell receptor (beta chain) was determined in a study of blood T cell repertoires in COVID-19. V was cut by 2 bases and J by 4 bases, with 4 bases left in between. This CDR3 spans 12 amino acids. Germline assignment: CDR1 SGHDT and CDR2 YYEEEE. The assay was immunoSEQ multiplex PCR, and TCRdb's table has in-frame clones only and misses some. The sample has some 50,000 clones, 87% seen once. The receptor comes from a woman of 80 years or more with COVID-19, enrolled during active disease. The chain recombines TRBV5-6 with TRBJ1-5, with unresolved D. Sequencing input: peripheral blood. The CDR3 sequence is CASSFLNQPQHF. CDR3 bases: TGTGCCAGCAGCTTCTTGAATCAGCCCCAGCATTTT. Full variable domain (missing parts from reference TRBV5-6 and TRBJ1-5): DAGVTQSPTHLIKTRGQQVTLRCSPKSGHDTVSWYQQALGQGPQFIFQYYEEEERQRGNFPDRFSGHQFPNYSSELNVNALLLGDSALYLCASSFLNQPQHFGDGTRLSIL.